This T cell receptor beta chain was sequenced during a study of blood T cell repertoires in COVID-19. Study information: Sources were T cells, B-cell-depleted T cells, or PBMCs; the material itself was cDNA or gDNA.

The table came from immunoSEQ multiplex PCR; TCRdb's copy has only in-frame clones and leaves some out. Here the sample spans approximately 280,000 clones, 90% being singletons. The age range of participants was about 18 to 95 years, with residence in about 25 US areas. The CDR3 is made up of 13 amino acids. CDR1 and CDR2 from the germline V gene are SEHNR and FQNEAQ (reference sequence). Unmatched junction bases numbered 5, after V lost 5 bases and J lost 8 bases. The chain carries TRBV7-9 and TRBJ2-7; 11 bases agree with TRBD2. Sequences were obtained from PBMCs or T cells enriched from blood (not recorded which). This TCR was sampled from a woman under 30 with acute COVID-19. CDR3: CASSIIAGGKQYF. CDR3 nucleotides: TGTGCCAGCAGCATAATAGCGGGAGGGAAGCAGTACTTC.